The 17 T cell receptor beta chains below all came from one sample that was sequenced in a study of shared clonotypes between healthy human individuals. Repertoires were generated with immunoSEQ multiplex PCR, while TCRdb's copy carries only in-frame clones and drops some. The data contain 800,000 or so clones, around 96% of them seen just once; the ten biggest clones take up around 0.25%. CD8 cells classed as naive were CD45RO-negative and positively selected for CCR7, excluding terminally differentiated effector memory CD45RA+ cells. Material: naive CD8+ T cells sorted from blood. All receptors derive from a man aged 25-45 years in good health.

The chain couples TRBV13 to TRBJ2-1; D call uncertain. The CDR3 totals 13 residues. The germline V and J ends were trimmed by 2 bases and 7 bases, with 9 bases remaining between them. Germline V CDR1 and CDR2: PRHDT, FYEKMQ (reference sequence). The CDR3 region is CASSLSGTNEQFF. CDR3 DNA: TGTGCCAGCAGCTTATCCGGTACGAATGAGCAGTTCTTC.

This rearrangement joins TRBV15 to TRBJ2-7; D might be TRBD2 (5 bases). The ends were cut back, 6 bases at V and 5 bases at J, with 11 bases in the middle. The germline gives CDR1 LNHNV, CDR2 YYDKDF (reference sequence). The CDR3 is 12 amino acids. CDR3 coding DNA: TGTGCCACCAGGCGTGGGAGCCACGAGCAGTACTTC. Residues: CATRRGSHEQYF.

The chain is built from TRBV29-1 and TRBJ2-3; D is possibly TRBD1 (6 bases). The CDR3 totals 15 residues. CDR1 and CDR2 from the germline V gene are SQVTM and ANQGSEA. Trimming took off 4 bases at V and 0 bases at J, with 14 bases between the two ends. In DNA form, the CDR3 reads TGCAGCGTTGTGTACTCCGACAGGAGCACAGATACGCAGTATTTT. It translates to CSVVYSDRSTDTQYF.

The V gene is TRBV9, the J gene TRBJ2-1; 12 bases map to TRBD2. The CDR3 has 16 residues. Germline values: CDR1 SGDLS, CDR2 YYNGEE. V shed 3 bases and J 6 bases; nucleotides not matched to a gene: 7. CDR3: CASSDGLAGIGNEQFF. The CDR3 DNA reads TGTGCCAGCAGCGACGGACTAGCGGGAATTGGCAATGAGCAGTTCTTC.

The V and J genes are TRBV7-9 and TRBJ2-2; D remains ambiguous. The CDR3 runs 16 residues. V was clipped by 4 bases and J by 2 bases, with 14 bases between them. Germline CDR1 reads SEHNR; CDR2 reads FQNEAQ (reference sequence). For the CDR3, the DNA is TGTGCCAGCAGCTCAGCTGGTCTCTCCAACACCGGGGAGCTGTTTTTT. Translating it yields CASSSAGLSNTGELFF.

The chain combines TRBV15 with TRBJ1-4, with 11 bases aligning to TRBD1. This CDR3 has 17 amino acids. V was clipped by 1 base and J by 4 bases; unmatched bases: 5. The germline gives CDR1 LNHNV, CDR2 YYDKDF (reference sequence). DNA for the CDR3: TGTGCCACCAGCAGAGGAGGGACAGGGGGAAATAATGAAAAACTGTTTTTT. Translating it yields CATSRGGTGGNNEKLFF.

This clone was detected once. The chain couples TRBV18 to TRBJ1-5, with 7 bases that match TRBD1. The ends lost 5 bases at V and 6 bases at J; junction bases unmatched: 10. The CDR3 has 15 amino acids. Per germline, CDR1 KGHSH and CDR2 LQKENI. CDR3 DNA sequence: TGTGCCAGCTCAACGGGGACAGACCCCCCTCAGCCCCAGCATTTT. Translation gives CASSTGTDPPQPQHF.

V gene TRBV2 combines with J gene TRBJ1-3; no clear D gene. CDR1 is SNHLY and CDR2 is FYNNEI in the germline V gene. The V and J ends lost 7 bases and 9 bases respectively, with 13 bases between them. The CDR3 has 12 amino acids. Written as DNA, the CDR3 is TGTGCCAGCATCGGCCGGGTAGGCACCATATATTTT. Translating it yields CASIGRVGTIYF.

A word on this clone: This same CDR3 is encoded by further DNA sequences in the sample. The chain links TRBV7-6 to TRBJ2-7; TRBD1 agrees at 8 bases. CDR3 size: 14 residues. V was pared by 5 bases and J by 2 bases, with 5 bases of the junction left unmatched. Per germline, CDR1 SGHVS and CDR2 FNYEAQ. The CDR3 coding sequence is TGTGCCAGCAGCCGAGGGACAGGTCCCTACGAGCAGTACTTC. It yields the protein CASSRGTGPYEQYF.

This chain's CDR3 is CSVQPGVATEAFF. The CDR3 DNA reads TGCAGCGTGCAACCAGGGGTGGCCACTGAAGCTTTCTTT. This chain joins TRBV29-1 and TRBJ1-1; the D gene is possibly TRBD1 (6 bases). V was cut by 6 bases and J by 4 bases, with 15 bases left in between. The length of the CDR3 is 13 residues. Germline V gene sequence: CDR1 SQVTM, CDR2 ANQGSEA.

The J gene is TRBJ2-1, the V gene TRBV2, with 8 bases aligning to TRBD2. J lost 4 bases, V lost 4 bases, and 6 bases had no gene match. CDR1 and CDR2 from the germline V gene are SNHLY and FYNNEI. This CDR3 is built from 15 residues. CDR3 sequence: CASSGLALTYNEQFF. For the CDR3, the DNA is TGTGCCAGCAGTGGACTAGCGTTAACATACAATGAGCAGTTCTTC. Full variable domain (rest looked up from reference TRBV2 and TRBJ2-1): EPEVTQTPSHQVTQMGQEVILRCVPISNHLYFYWYRQILGQKVEFLVSFYNNEISEKSEIFDDQFSVERPDGSNFTLKIRSTKLEDSAMYFCASSGLALTYNEQFFGPGTRLTVL.

V usage is TRBV10-1 and J usage is TRBJ1-1; D is uncertain. This CDR3 region has 13 residues. Trimming shortened V by 3 bases and J by 6 bases, and 11 bases separated the two germline ends. Germline CDR1 is WNHNN and CDR2 is SYGVQD (reference sequence). The CDR3: CASSDPETSEAFF. The CDR3, as DNA: TGCGCCAGCAGTGACCCGGAGACCTCTGAAGCTTTCTTT.

This clone was counted a single time. This sequence joins TRBV7-9 and TRBJ1-3; D gene uncertain. V dropped 1 base and J dropped 8 bases, with 6 bases sitting between them. This CDR3 has 12 residues. Germline loops: CDR1 SEHNR, CDR2 FQNEAQ (reference sequence). The CDR3 nucleotides are TGTGCCAGCAGCTTAGATACGCACACCATATATTTT. It yields the protein CASSLDTHTIYF.

V is TRBV4-3 and J is TRBJ2-3; no definite D call. V dropped 1 base and J dropped 0 bases, with 11 bases sitting between them. Germline CDR1 reads LGHNA; CDR2 reads YSLEER. This CDR3 region has 16 residues. The CDR3 protein is CASSQGPDPSTDTQYF. For the CDR3, the DNA is TGCGCCAGCAGCCAAGGACCGGATCCTAGCACAGATACGCAGTATTTT.

The CDR3 here is CASSEFFGATETQYF. CDR3 nucleotide sequence: TGTGCCAGCAGTGAATTTTTCGGGGCGACGGAGACCCAGTACTTC. V is TRBV6-4 and J is TRBJ2-5; tentatively, D is TRBD1 or TRBD2 (5 bases each). Trimming pared 3 bases from V and 5 bases from J, leaving 16 bases between. CDR3 size: 15 residues. Germline V lookup: CDR1 MRHNA, CDR2 SNTAGT.

The rearrangement joins TRBV29-1 to TRBJ2-1; TRBD2 agrees at 8 bases. The CDR3 contains 11 residues. Germline V gene sequence: CDR1 SQVTM, CDR2 ANQGSEA. V was pared by 4 bases and J by 9 bases, with 2 bases of the junction left unmatched. CDR3 region: CSVVSGTEQFF. The DNA of the CDR3 is TGCAGCGTTGTTAGCGGGACTGAGCAGTTCTTC.

This clone was recorded once. The gene calls are TRBV6-6 and TRBJ2-3; no definite D call. CDR3 length: 13 amino acids. CDR1 and CDR2 from the germline V gene are MNHNY and SVGAGI (reference sequence). Trimming shortened V by 5 bases and J by 6 bases, and 12 bases separated the two germline ends. CDR3 amino acids: CASSTYYRDTQYF. The CDR3 bases are TGTGCCAGCAGTACCTATTATAGGGATACGCAGTATTTT.